This T cell receptor beta chain was profiled in a study of lymphopenia after photon versus proton radiotherapy. Findings and limits, study-wide: Photon-treated patients lost naive T cells and TCR diversity; proton-treated stayed stable. Larger post-nadir TCR diversity loss correlated inversely with survival in deceased patients. After lymphocyte nadir, photon-treated repertoires showed oligoclonal expansion, especially CD8+ Temra.

Comments on this clone: No antigen is known for it.

CDR3 length: 14 amino acids. The germline V gene has CDR1 KGHSY and CDR2 FQNENV. Trimming removed 0 bases at V and 2 bases at J, with 4 bases between. Sequenced by immunoSEQ multiplex PCR; TCRdb stores in-frame clones only, minus some. This table has roughly 45,000 clones, about 85% appearing once. This sample comprised peripheral blood, obtained from a patient treated with photon-based radiotherapy. V usage is TRBV16 and J usage is TRBJ1-4; D unresolved. The sequence was collected from a man aged 40-55 years with gastric cancer. For the CDR3, the DNA is TGTGCCAGCAGCCAATCGGGGACTAATGAAAAACTGTTTTTT. Translation: CASSQSGTNEKLFF.